This T cell receptor beta chain was profiled in a study of T cell repertoires in cytomegalovirus infection. Across the whole study: Selection of CMV epitopes for the study included recently identified HLA-C-restricted and well-studied HLA-B-restricted ones. Carrying CMV and the relevant HLA type showed in public TCR beta signatures. Study-level points and caveats: Frequencies of public TCR beta families were cumulated, and this identified carriers of CMV plus the relevant HLA. HLA-C-restricted CMV-specific TCR beta clonotypes were dominant in the ex vivo response.

Turning to this clonotype: Its antigen is not identified.

One entry per CDR3 protein results from TCRdb running MiXCR on the reads. The repertoire holds about 740,000 distinct CDR3 sequences, with around a third as singletons. The CDR3 sequence is 16 residues long. Germline V CDR1 and CDR2: KGHSH, LQKENI. The ends were cut back, 0 bases at V and 0 bases at J, with 8 bases in the middle. The TCR comes from a human donor in good health (CMV status not recorded). Some clones in this sample may be carry-over from other donors' samples. The starting material was cultured PBMCs, obtained from culture after CMV antigen stimulation. The rearrangement links TRBV18 to TRBJ2-2; no definite D call. CDR3 region: CASSPPGKANTGELFF. CDR3 bases: TGTGCCAGCTCACCACCAGGAAAGGCGAACACCGGGGAGCTGTTTTTT.